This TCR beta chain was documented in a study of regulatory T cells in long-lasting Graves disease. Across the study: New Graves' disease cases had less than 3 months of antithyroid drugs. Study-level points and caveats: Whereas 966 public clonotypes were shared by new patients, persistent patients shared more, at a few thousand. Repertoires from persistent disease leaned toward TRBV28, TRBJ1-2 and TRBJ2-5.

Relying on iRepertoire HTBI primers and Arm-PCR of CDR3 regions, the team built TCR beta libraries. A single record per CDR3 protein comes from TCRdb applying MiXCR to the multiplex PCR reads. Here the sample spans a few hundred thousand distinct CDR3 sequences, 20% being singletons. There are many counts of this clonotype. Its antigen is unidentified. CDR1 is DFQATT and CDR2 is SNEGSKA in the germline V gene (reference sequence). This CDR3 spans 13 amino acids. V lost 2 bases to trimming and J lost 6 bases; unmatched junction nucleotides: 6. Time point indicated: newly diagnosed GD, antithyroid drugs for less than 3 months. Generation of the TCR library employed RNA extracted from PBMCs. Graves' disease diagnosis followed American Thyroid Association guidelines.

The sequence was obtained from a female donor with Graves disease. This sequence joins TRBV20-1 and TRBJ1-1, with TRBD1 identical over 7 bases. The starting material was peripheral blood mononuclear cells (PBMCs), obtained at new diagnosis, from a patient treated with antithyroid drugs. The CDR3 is CSARNRGRPEAFF. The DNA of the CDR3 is TGCAGTGCTAGAAACAGGGGCCGTCCTGAAGCTTTCTTT.